This TCR beta chain emerged from a study of shared clonotypes between healthy human individuals. The authors divided CD4+ cells into CD45RA+ naive and CD45RA-negative memory subsets. Sorted subsets were amplified in replicate PCRs using 150 to 250 ng DNA, approximately 30,000 T cell genomes. Method: immunoSEQ multiplex PCR; TCRdb's copy keeps in-frame clones and lacks some. The repertoire holds around 600,000 clones, with almost 97% as singletons. V was trimmed by 2 bases and J by 4 bases, leaving 14 bases between them. The CDR3 runs to 15 residues. The V gene's germline CDR1 is KGHSH and CDR2 LQKENI.

This TCR was recovered from a woman in her 30s in good health. This chain links TRBV18 with TRBJ1-1; weak D call: TRBD1 (5 bases). Sequencing was performed on naive CD4+ T cells sorted from blood. As for subset: CD45RA+ positively selected. Written as DNA, the CDR3 is TGTGCCAGCTCACCAAAGGGGTCGGGAGGCACTGAAGCTTTCTTT. Protein: CASSPKGSGGTEAFF.